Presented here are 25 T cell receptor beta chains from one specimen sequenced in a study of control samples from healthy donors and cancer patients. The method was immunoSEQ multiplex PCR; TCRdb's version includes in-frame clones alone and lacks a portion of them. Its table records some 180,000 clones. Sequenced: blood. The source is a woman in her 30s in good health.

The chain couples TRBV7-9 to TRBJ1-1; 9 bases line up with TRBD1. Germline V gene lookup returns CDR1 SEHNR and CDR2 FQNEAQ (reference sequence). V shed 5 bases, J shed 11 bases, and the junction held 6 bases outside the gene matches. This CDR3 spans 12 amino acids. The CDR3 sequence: CASSPRTGVAFF. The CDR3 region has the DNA TGTGCCAGCAGCCCCCGGACAGGGGTGGCTTTCTTT.

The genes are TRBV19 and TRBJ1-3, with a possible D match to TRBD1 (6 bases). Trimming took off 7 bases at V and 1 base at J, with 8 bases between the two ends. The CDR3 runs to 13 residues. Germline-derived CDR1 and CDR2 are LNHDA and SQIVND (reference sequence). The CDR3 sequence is CASKGGSGNTIYF. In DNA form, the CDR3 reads TGTGCCAGTAAGGGGGGTTCTGGAAACACCATATATTTT.

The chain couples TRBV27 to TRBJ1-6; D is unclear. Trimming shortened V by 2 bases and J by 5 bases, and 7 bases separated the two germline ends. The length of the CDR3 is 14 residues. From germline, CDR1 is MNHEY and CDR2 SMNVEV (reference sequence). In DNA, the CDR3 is TGTGCCAGCAGTTTACGTGGGCATAATTCACCCCTCCACTTT. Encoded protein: CASSLRGHNSPLHF.

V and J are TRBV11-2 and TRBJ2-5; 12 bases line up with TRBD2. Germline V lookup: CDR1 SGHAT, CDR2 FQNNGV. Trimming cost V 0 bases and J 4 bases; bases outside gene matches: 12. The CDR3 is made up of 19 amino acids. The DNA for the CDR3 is TGTGCCAGCAGCTTAGATCCCAAACTAGCGGGGGGCCTGGGAGAGACCCAGTACTTC. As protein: CASSLDPKLAGGLGETQYF. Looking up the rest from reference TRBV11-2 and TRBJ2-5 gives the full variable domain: EAGVAQSPRYKIIEKRQSVAFWCNPISGHATLYWYQQILGQGPKLLIQFQNNGVVDDSQLPKDRFSAERLKGVDSTLKIQPAKLEDSAVYLCASSLDPKLAGGLGETQYFGPGTRLLVL.

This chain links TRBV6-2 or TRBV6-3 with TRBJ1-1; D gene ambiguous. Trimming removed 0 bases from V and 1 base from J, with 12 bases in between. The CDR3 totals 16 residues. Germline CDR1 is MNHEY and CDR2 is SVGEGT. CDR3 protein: CASSYSWWQRNTEAFF. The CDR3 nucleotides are TGTGCCAGCAGTTACTCTTGGTGGCAGAGGAACACTGAAGCTTTCTTT.

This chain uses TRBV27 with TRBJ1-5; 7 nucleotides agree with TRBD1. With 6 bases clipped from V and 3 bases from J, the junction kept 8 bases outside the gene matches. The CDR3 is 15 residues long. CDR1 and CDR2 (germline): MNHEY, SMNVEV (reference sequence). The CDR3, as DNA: TGTGCCAGCAGCCGCCAGGGACAGCCCAATCAGCCCCAGCATTTT. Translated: CASSRQGQPNQPQHF.

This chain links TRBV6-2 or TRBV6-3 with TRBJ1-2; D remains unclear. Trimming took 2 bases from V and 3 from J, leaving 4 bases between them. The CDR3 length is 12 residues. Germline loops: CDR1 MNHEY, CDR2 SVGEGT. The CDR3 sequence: CASSYGDYGYTF. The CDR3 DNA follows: TGTGCCAGCAGTTACGGGGACTATGGCTACACCTTC.

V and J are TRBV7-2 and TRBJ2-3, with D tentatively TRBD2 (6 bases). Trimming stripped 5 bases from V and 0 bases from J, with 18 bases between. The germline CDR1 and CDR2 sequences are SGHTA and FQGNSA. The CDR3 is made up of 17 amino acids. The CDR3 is CASSAQPLALSTDTQYF. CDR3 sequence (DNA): TGTGCCAGCAGCGCTCAACCTCTAGCGCTGAGCACAGATACGCAGTATTTT.

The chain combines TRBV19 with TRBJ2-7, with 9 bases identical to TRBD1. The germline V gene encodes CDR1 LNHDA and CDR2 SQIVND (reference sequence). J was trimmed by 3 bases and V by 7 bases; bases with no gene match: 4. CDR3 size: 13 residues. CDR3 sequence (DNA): TGTGCCAGTAAAGGGACAGGGAGCTACGAGCAGTACTTC. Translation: CASKGTGSYEQYF.

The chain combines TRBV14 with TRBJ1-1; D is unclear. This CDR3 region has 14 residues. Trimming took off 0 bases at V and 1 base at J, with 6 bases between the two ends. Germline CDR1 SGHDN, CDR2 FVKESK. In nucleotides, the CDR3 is TGTGCCAGCAGCCAAGAATACAGGAACACTGAAGCTTTCTTT. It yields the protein CASSQEYRNTEAFF.

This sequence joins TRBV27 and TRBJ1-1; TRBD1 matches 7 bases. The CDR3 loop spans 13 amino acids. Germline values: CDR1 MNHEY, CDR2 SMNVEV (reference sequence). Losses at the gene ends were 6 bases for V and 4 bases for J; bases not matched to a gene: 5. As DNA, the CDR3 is TGTGCCAGCAGCCATACAGGGGCCACTGAAGCTTTCTTT. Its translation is CASSHTGATEAFF.

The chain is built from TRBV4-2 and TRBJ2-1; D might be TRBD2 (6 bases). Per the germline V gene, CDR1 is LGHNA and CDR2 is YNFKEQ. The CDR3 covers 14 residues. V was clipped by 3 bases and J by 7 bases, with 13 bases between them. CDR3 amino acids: CASSQGGLANEQFF. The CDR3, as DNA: TGTGCCAGCAGCCAGGGGGGATTAGCGAATGAGCAGTTCTTC.

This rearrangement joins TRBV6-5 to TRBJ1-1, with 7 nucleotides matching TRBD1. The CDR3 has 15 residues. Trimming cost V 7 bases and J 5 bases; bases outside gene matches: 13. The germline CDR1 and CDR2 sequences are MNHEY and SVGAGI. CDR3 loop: CASIWTGMIGTEAFF. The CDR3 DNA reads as TGTGCCAGCATTTGGACAGGAATGATAGGGACTGAAGCTTTCTTT.

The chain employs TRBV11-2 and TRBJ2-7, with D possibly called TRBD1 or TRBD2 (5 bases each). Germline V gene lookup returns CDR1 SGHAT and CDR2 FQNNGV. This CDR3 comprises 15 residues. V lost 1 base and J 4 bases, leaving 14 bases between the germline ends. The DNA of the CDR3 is TGTGCCAGCAGCTTAGCCCCGGGACGCCGGTACGAGCAGTACTTC. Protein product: CASSLAPGRRYEQYF.

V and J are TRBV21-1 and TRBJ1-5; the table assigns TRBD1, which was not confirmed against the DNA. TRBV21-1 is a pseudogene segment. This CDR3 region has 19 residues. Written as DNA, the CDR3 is TGTGCCAGCAGCAAAGTGGGGGCAGGTGGGCTCTGTAGCAATCAGCCCCAGCATTTT. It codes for CASSKVGAGGLCSNQPQHF.

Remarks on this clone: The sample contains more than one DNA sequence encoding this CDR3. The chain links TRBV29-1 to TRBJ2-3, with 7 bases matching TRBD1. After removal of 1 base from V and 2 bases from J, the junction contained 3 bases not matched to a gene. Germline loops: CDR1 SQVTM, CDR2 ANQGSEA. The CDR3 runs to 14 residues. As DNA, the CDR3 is TGCAGCGTTGAAGGACAGGGACACACAGATACGCAGTATTTT. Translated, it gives CSVEGQGHTDTQYF.

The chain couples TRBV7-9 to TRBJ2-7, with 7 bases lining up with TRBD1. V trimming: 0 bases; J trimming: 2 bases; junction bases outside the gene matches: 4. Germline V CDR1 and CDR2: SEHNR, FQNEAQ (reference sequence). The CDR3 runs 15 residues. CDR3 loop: CASSLARQGTYEQYF. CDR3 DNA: TGTGCCAGCAGCTTAGCCCGACAGGGTACCTACGAGCAGTACTTC.

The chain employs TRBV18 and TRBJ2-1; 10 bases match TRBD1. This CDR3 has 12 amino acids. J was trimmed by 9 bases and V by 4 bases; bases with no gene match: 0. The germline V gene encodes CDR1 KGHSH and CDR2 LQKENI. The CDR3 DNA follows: TGTGCCAGCTCACGGACAGGGGGTGAGCAGTTCTTC. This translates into CASSRTGGEQFF.

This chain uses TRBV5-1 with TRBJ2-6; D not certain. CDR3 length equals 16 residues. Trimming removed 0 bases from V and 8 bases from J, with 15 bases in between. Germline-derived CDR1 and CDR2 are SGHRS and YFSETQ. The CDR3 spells CASSLDKGPSTNVLTF. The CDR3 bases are TGCGCCAGCAGCTTGGATAAGGGCCCCTCGACCAACGTCCTGACTTTC.

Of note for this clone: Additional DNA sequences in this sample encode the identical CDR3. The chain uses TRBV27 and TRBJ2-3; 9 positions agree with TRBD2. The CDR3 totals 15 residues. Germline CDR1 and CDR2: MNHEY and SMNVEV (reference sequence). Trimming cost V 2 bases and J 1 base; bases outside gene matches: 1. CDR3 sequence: CASSLAGGRTDTQYF. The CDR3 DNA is TGTGCCAGCAGTTTAGCGGGGGGGCGCACAGATACGCAGTATTTT.

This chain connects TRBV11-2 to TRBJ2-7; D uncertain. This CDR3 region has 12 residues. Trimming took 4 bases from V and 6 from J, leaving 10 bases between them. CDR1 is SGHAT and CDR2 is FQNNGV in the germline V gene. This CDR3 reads CASSWASSEQYF. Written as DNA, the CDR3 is TGTGCCAGCAGCTGGGCCAGCAGCGAGCAGTACTTC.

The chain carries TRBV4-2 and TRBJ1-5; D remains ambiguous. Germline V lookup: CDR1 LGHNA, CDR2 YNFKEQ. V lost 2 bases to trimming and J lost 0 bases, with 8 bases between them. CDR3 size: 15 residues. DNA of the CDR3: TGTGCCAGCAGCCAAAATGAAGATAGCAATCAGCCCCAGCATTTT. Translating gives CASSQNEDSNQPQHF.

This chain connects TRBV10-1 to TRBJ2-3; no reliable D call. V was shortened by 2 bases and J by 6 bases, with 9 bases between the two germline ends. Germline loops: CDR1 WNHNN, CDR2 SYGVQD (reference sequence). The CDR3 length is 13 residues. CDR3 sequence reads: CASSEGVGDTQYF. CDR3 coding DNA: TGCGCCAGCAGTGAGGGGGTTGGGGATACGCAGTATTTT.

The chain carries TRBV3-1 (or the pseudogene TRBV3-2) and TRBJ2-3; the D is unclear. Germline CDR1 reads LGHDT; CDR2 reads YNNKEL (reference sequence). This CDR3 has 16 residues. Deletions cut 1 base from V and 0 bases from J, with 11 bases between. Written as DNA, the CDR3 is TGTGCCAGCAGCCAAGGCGTTAGTCCTAGCACAGATACGCAGTATTTT. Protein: CASSQGVSPSTDTQYF.

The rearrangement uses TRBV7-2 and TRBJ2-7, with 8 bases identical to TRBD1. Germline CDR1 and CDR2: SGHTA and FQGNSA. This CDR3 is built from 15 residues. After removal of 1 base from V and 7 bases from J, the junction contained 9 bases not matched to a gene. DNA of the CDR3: TGTGCCAGCAGCTTAGGGACAGGGTGGGGGTGGGAGCAGTACTTC. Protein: CASSLGTGWGWEQYF.